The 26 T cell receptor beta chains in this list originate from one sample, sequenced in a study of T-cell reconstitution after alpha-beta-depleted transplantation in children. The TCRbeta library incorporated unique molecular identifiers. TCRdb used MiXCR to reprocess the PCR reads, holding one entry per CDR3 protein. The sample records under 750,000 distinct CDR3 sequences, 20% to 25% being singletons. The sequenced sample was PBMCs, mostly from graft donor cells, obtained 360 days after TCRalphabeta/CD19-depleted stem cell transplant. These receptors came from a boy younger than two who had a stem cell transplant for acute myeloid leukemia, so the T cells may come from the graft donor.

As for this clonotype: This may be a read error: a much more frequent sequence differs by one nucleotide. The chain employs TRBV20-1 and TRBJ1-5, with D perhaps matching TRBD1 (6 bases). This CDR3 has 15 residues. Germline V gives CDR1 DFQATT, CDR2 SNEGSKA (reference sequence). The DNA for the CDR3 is TGCTGTGCTAGAGGAAGGAACAGGGGCAATCAGCCCCAGCATTTT. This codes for CCARGRNRGNQPQHF.

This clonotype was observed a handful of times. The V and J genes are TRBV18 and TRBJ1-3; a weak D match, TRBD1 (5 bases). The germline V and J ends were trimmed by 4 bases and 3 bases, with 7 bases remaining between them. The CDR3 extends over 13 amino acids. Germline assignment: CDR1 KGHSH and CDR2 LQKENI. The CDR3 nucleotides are TGTGCCAGCTCACGGGACGTTGGAAACACCATATATTTT. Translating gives CASSRDVGNTIYF.

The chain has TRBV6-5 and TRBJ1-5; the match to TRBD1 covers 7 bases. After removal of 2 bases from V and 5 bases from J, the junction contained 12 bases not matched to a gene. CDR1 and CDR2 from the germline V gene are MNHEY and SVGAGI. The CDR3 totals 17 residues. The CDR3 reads CASSYTLWGRGYQPQHF. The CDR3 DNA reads TGTGCCAGCAGTTACACCCTCTGGGGCAGGGGGTATCAGCCCCAGCATTTT.

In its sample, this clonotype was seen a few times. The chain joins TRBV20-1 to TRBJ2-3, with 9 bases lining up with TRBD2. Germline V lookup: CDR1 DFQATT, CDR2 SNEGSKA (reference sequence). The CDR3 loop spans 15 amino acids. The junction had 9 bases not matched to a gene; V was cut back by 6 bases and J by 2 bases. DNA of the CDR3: TGCAGTGCCATAAGAGCGGGGGGATCCACAGATACGCAGTATTTT. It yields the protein CSAIRAGGSTDTQYF.

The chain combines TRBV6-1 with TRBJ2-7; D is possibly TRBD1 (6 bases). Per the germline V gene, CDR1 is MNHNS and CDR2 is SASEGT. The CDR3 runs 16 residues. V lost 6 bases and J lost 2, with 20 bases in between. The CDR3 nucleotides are TGTGCCAGCAGACCCCTGGATTGGGGGCATACCTACGAGCAGTACTTC. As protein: CASRPLDWGHTYEQYF.

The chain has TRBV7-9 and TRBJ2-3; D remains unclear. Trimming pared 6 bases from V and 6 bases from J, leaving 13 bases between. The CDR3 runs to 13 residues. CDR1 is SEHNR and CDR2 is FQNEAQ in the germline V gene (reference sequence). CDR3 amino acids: CASRALRMDTQYF. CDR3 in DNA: TGTGCCAGCAGGGCCCTAAGGATGGATACGCAGTATTTT. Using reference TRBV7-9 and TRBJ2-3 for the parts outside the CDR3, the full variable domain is DTGVSQNPRHKITKRGQNVTFRCDPISEHNRLYWYRQTLGQGPEFLTYFQNEAQLEKSRLLSDRFSAERPKGSFSTLEIQRTEQGDSAMYLCASRALRMDTQYFGPGTRLTVL.

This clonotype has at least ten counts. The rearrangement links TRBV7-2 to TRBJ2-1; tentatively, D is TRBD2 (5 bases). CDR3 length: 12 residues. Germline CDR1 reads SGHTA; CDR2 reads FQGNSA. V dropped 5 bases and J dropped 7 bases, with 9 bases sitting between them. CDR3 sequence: CASSRRGNEQFF. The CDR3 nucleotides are TGTGCCAGCAGCCGTCGGGGAAATGAGCAGTTCTTC. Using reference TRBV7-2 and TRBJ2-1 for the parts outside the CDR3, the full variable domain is GAGVSQSPSNKVTEKGKDVELRCDPISGHTALYWYRQSLGQGLEFLIYFQGNSAPDKSGLPSDRFSAERTGGSVSTLTIQRTQQEDSAVYLCASSRRGNEQFFGPGTRLTVL.

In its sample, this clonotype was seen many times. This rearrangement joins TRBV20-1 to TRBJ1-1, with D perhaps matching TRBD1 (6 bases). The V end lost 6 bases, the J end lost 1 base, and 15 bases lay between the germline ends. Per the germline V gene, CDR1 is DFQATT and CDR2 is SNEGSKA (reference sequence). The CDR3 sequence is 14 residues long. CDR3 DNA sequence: TGCAGTGCCCGCCGGGGGGCGAGGAACACTGAAGCTTTCTTT. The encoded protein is CSARRGARNTEAFF.

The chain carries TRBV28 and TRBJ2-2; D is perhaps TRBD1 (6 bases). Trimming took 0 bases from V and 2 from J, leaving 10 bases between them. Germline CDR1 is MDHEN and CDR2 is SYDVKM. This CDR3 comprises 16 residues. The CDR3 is CASSLWGQINTGELFF. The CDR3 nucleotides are TGTGCCAGCAGTTTATGGGGACAAATTAACACCGGGGAGCTGTTTTTT.

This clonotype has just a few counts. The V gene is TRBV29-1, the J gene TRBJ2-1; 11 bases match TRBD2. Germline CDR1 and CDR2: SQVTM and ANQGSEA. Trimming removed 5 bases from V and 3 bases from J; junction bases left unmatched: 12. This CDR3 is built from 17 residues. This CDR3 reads CSVLGSGLADYYNEQFF. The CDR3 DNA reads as TGCAGCGTTTTAGGGTCGGGACTAGCGGATTACTACAATGAGCAGTTCTTC.

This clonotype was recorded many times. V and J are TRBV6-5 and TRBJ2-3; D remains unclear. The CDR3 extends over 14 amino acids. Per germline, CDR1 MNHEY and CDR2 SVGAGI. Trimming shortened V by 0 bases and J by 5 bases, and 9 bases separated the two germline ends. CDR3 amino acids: CASSYSIHGDTQYF. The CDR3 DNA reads TGTGCCAGCAGTTACTCGATCCACGGAGATACGCAGTATTTT.

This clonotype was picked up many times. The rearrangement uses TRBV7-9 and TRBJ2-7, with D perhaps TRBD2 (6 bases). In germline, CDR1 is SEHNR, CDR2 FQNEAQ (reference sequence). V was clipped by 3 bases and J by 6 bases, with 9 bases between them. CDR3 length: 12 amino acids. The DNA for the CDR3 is TGTGCCAGCAGCTTTGGGGGGACCGAGCAGTACTTC. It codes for CASSFGGTEQYF.

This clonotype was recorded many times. CDR3 nucleotide sequence: TGTGCCAGCAGTTACTCCCTGGGGTCGGATACCTACAATGAGCAGTTCTTC. This sequence encodes CASSYSLGSDTYNEQFF. The chain uses TRBV6-2 or TRBV6-3 and TRBJ2-1; no definite D call. V was pared by 0 bases and J by 2 bases, with 14 bases between. CDR1 is MNHEY and CDR2 is SVGEGT in the germline V gene. The CDR3 spans 17 residues.

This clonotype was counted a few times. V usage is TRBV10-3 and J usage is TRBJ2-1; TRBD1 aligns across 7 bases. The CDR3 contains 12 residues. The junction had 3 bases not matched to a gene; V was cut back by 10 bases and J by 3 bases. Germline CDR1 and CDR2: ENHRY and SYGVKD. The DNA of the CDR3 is TGTGCCACAGGGACAGACTACAATGAGCAGTTCTTC. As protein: CATGTDYNEQFF.

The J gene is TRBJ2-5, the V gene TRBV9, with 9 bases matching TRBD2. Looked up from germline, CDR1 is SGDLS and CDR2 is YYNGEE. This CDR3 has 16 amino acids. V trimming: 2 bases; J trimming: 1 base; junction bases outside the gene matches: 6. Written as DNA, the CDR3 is TGTGCCAGCAGCGTTGGAGCGGGGGGATTCCAAGAGACCCAGTACTTC. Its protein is CASSVGAGGFQETQYF.

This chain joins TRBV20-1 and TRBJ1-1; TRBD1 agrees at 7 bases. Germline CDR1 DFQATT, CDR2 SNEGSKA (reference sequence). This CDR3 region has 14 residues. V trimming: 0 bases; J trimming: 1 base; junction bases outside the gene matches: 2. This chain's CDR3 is CSARERTGNTEAFF. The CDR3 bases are TGCAGTGCTAGAGAGAGGACAGGGAACACTGAAGCTTTCTTT.

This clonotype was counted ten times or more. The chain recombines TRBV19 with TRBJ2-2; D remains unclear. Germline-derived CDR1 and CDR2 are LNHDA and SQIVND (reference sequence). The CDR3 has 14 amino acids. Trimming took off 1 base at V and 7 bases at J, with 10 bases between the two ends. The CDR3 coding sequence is TGTGCCAGTAGTATAGTTTCGTCCAGCGGGGAGCTGTTTTTT. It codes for CASSIVSSSGELFF.

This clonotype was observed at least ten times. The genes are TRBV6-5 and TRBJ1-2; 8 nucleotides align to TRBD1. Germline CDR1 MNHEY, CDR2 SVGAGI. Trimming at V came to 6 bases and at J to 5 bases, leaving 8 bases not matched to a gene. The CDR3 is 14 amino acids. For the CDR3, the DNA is TGTGCCAGCAGCAGACAGGGGCCTCAGTATGGCTACACCTTC. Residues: CASSRQGPQYGYTF.

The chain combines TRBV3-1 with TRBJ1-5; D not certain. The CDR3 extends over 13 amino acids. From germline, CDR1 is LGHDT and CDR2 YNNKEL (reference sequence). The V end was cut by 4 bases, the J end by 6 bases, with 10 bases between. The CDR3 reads CASSPWPGQPQHF. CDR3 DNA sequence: TGTGCCAGCAGCCCCTGGCCAGGTCAGCCCCAGCATTTT.

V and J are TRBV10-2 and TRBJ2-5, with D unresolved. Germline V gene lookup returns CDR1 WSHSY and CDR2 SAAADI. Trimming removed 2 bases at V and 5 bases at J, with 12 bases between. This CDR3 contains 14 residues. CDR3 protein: CASSEVVYPETQYF. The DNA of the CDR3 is TGCGCCAGCAGTGAGGTTGTGTACCCCGAGACCCAGTACTTC.

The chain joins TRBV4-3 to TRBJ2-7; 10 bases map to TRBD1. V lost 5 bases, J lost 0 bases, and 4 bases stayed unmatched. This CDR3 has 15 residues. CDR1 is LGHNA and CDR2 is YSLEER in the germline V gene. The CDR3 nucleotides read TGCGCCAGCAGCTGGGGACAGGGGCTCTCCTACGAGCAGTACTTC. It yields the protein CASSWGQGLSYEQYF.

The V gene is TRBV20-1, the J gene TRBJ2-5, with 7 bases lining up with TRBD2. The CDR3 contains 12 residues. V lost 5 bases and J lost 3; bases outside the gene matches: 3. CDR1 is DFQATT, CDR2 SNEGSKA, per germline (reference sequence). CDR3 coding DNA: TGCAGTGCTCCTCTAGCGGAAGAGACCCAGTACTTC. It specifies CSAPLAEETQYF.

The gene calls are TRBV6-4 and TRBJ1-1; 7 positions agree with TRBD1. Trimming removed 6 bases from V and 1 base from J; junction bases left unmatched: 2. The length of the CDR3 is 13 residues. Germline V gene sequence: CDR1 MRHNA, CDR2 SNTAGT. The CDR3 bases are TGTGCCAGCAGACGGGACAGGAACACTGAAGCTTTCTTT. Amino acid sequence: CASRRDRNTEAFF.

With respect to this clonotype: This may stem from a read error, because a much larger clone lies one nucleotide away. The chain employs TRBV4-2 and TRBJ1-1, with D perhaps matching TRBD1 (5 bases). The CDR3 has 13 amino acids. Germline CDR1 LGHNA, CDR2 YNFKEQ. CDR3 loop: CACSQVGGTEAFF. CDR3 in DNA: TGTGCCTGCAGCCAAGTTGGGGGGACTGAAGCTTTCTTT.

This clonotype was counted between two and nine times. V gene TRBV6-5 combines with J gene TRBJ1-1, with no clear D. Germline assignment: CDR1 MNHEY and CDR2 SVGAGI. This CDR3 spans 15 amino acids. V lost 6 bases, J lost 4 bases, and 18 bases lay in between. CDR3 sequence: CASSRPPWRITEAFF. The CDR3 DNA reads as TGTGCCAGCAGCCGACCGCCGTGGAGGATCACTGAAGCTTTCTTT.

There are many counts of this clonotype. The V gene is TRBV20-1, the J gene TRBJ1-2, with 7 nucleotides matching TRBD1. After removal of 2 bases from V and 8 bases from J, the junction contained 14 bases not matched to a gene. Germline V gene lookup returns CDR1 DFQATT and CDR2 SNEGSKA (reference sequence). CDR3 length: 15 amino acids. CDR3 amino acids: CSARTPTGPGGGYTF. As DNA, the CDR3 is TGCAGTGCTAGAACCCCGACAGGGCCTGGGGGAGGCTACACCTTC.